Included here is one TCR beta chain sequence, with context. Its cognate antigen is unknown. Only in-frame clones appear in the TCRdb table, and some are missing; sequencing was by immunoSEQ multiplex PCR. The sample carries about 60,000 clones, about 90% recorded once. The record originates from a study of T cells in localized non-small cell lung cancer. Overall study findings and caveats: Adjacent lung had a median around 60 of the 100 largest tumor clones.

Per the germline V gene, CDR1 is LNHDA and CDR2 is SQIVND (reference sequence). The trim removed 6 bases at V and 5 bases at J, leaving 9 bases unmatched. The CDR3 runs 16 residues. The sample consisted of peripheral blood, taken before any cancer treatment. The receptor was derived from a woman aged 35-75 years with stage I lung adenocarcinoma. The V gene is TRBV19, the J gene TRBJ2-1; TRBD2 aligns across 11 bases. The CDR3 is CASRDWTSGHDNEQFF. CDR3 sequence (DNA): TGTGCCAGTAGGGATTGGACTAGCGGGCACGACAATGAGCAGTTCTTC.